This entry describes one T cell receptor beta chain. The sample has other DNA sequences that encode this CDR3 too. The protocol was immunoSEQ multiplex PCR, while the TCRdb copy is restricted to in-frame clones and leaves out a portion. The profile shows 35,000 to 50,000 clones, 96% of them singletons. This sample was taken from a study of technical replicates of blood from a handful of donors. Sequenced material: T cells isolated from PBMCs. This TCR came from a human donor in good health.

CDR3 sequence: CASSLGGNTEAFF. CDR3 nucleotides: TGTGCCAGCAGTTTAGGCGGGAACACTGAAGCTTTCTTT. V gene TRBV27 combines with J gene TRBJ1-1; D is uncertain. V was pared by 2 bases and J by 1 base, with 5 bases between. CDR3 size: 13 residues. CDR1 is MNHEY, CDR2 SMNVEV, per germline (reference sequence).